These 32 T cell receptor beta chains share one sample of origin, sequenced in a study of post-analysis software for immune sequencing data. Broader study findings: Patients used four to six TRBV segments, including TRBV5-6, TRBV5-1 and TRBV20-1, more often than controls.

Included in the TCR beta cDNA libraries were unique molecular identifiers. MiXCR was run by TCRdb on the PCR reads, yielding one entry per CDR3 protein. The data hold roughly 400,000 distinct CDR3 sequences, with over 30% observed a single time. These receptors have no known antigen. Input material: blood. These receptors came from a girl aged 2 to 9 with multiple sclerosis.

This clonotype occurred a few times. The gene calls are TRBV5-5 and TRBJ1-1, with D perhaps TRBD1 (6 bases). This CDR3 spans 14 amino acids. The V and J ends lost 3 bases and 5 bases respectively, with 14 bases between them. Germline CDR1 SGHKS, CDR2 YYEKEE (reference sequence). DNA for the CDR3: TGTGCCAGCAGCTCGATAACAGGGAGGACTGAAGCTTTCTTT. Translation gives CASSSITGRTEAFF.

CDR3 region: CASSYGAGVVGYEQYF. CDR3 in DNA: TGTGCCAGCAGTTATGGGGCAGGGGTAGTTGGCTACGAGCAGTACTTC. This sequence joins TRBV6-6 and TRBJ2-7, with a tentative D call TRBD1 (6 bases). V was shortened by 3 bases and J by 3 bases, with 18 bases between the two germline ends. Germline loops: CDR1 MNHNY, CDR2 SVGAGI (reference sequence). This CDR3 spans 16 amino acids.

As regards this clonotype: Without the conserved terminal phenylalanine or tryptophan, this CDR3 likely stems from a read error. The CDR3 protein is CASSSGGQGYEQYC. In DNA form, the CDR3 reads TGTGCCAGCAGCTCAGGGGGCCAAGGCTACGAGCAGTACTGC. This sequence joins TRBV7-9 and TRBJ2-7; 8 bases align to TRBD1. Trimming at V came to 4 bases and at J to 3 bases, leaving 5 bases not matched to a gene. Germline V gene lookup returns CDR1 SEHNR and CDR2 FQNEAQ (reference sequence). CDR3 length: 14 residues.

With respect to this clonotype: A read error may account for a junction end that differs from germline. V is TRBV7-7 and J is TRBJ2-1; D perhaps matches TRBD2 (5 bases). CDR1 is SSHAT, CDR2 FNYEAQ, per germline (reference sequence). The CDR3 length is 14 residues. CDR3 nucleotide sequence: TGTGCTAGCAGCTCGGGATCCACTAACAATGAGCAGTTCTTC. Its translation: CASSSGSTNNEQFF.

This clonotype was counted a few times. The gene calls are TRBV29-1 and TRBJ2-1, with D perhaps TRBD1 or TRBD2 (5 bases each). V lost 6 bases and J 8 bases, leaving 17 bases between the germline ends. The CDR3 runs 13 residues. Germline loops: CDR1 SQVTM, CDR2 ANQGSEA. The CDR3 region has the DNA TGCAGCGTGGTCGGGACCGAATCGTATGAGCAGTTCTTC. This translates into CSVVGTESYEQFF.

V is TRBV12-3 or TRBV12-4 and J is TRBJ1-2; 11 nucleotides align to TRBD1. The CDR3 consists of 14 residues. The V segment lost 4 bases and the J segment 7 bases; nucleotides outside the gene matches: 5. The CDR3 DNA follows: TGTGCCAGCAGTTCCCGGACAGGGGGCCGTGGCTACACCTTC. Its protein is CASSSRTGGRGYTF.

The chain joins TRBV29-1 to TRBJ2-2; the D is unclear. The CDR3 loop spans 11 amino acids. CDR1 is SQVTM and CDR2 is ANQGSEA in the germline V gene. The V and J ends lost 7 bases and 3 bases respectively, with 6 bases between them. The CDR3 nucleotides read TGCAGCGGTGACCACACCGGGGAGCTGTTTTTT. It is translated as CSGDHTGELFF.

This clonotype was seen more than once but under ten times. The rearrangement links TRBV6-5 to TRBJ2-7, with 12 nucleotides matching TRBD2. Germline trimming cut 6 bases from V and 3 bases from J; bases unmatched to any gene: 6. This CDR3 region has 15 residues. Germline CDR1 and CDR2: MNHEY and SVGAGI. CDR3 loop: CASRKGLAGLYEQYF. DNA of the CDR3: TGTGCCAGCAGGAAGGGACTAGCGGGCCTCTACGAGCAGTACTTC.

This clonotype was found a few times. This chain connects TRBV5-1 to TRBJ1-6; D may be TRBD1 (5 bases). The CDR3 has 14 residues. Germline V gene data show CDR1 as SGHRS and CDR2 as YFSETQ. Between the trimmed V and J ends, which lost 3 bases and 7 bases, there was a span of 11 bases. The CDR3 protein is CASSSGADNSPLHF. The CDR3 DNA reads as TGCGCCAGCAGCTCCGGGGCCGACAATTCACCCCTCCACTTT.

This clonotype was counted many times. The gene calls are TRBV12-3 or TRBV12-4 and TRBJ1-4; 10 nucleotides agree with TRBD1. V shed 8 bases and J 4 bases; nucleotides not matched to a gene: 4. The CDR3 is 14 residues long. The chain's CDR3 is CASSRDRGNEKLFF. CDR3 DNA sequence: TGTGCCAGCTCACGGGACAGGGGTAATGAAAAACTGTTTTTT.

This clonotype was counted between two and nine times. The CDR3 DNA reads TGCAGTGCTACCCGGATCGATAGCGGAGCCTACAATGAGCAGTTCTTC. It is translated as CSATRIDSGAYNEQFF. V is TRBV20-1 and J is TRBJ2-1, with D possibly matching TRBD2 (6 bases). CDR1 and CDR2 from the germline V gene are DFQATT and SNEGSKA (reference sequence). Between the trimmed V and J ends, which lost 4 bases and 2 bases, there was a span of 18 bases. The length of the CDR3 is 16 residues.

This chain joins TRBV20-1 and TRBJ2-7; no clear D. The CDR3 is 14 residues long. Deletions cut 3 bases from V and 7 bases from J, with 19 bases between. In germline, CDR1 is DFQATT, CDR2 SNEGSKA (reference sequence). CDR3 residues: CSASRRGGGYEQYF. DNA for the CDR3: TGCAGTGCTAGCCGGCGTGGCGGCGGTTATGAGCAGTACTTC.

This clonotype occurred a few times. The V and J genes are TRBV5-6 and TRBJ2-7; 12 bases are shared with TRBD2. Germline CDR1 and CDR2: SGHDT and YYEEEE. Trimming took 4 bases from V and 5 from J; bases not matched to a gene: 7. CDR3 size: 15 residues. The CDR3 region has the DNA TGTGCCAGCAGCAAGACTAGCGGGAGCTTGGACGAGCAGTACTTC. Translating gives CASSKTSGSLDEQYF.

This sequence joins TRBV6-2 or TRBV6-3 and TRBJ2-1; D is undetermined. This CDR3 region has 10 residues. V was pared by 6 bases and J by 10 bases, with 7 bases between. Germline V gene lookup returns CDR1 MNHEY and CDR2 SVGEGT. CDR3 nucleotide sequence: TGTGCCAGCAGGAGTAACGAGCAGTTCTTC. This gives the protein CASRSNEQFF.

In its sample, this clonotype was seen a few times. The chain recombines TRBV7-9 with TRBJ2-1; 9 bases match TRBD2. Germline V lookup: CDR1 SEHNR, CDR2 FQNEAQ (reference sequence). CDR3 length equals 15 residues. V was clipped by 5 bases and J by 2 bases; unmatched bases: 4. CDR3 bases: TGTGCCAGCAGCAATAGCGGGAGTACCTACAATGAGCAGTTCTTC. Amino acid sequence: CASSNSGSTYNEQFF.

This clonotype came up a few times. The V and J genes are TRBV11-2 and TRBJ2-7; the D call may be TRBD1 or TRBD2 (5 bases each). Germline V gives CDR1 SGHAT, CDR2 FQNNGV. V lost 1 base, J lost 0 bases, and 10 bases lay in between. The CDR3 runs 15 residues. The CDR3 here is CASSLVAGASYEQYF. The CDR3 nucleotides are TGTGCCAGCAGCTTAGTGGCCGGGGCCTCCTACGAGCAGTACTTC.

CDR3 DNA: TGTGCCAGCAGCCCCCGGGGAAAAAGAGCGGTCTTGAGCTCCTACAATGAGCAGTTCTTC. This codes for CASSPRGKRAVLSSYNEQFF. V is TRBV7-8 and J is TRBJ2-1, with a weak D call TRBD2 (5 bases). Germline V lookup: CDR1 SGHVS, CDR2 FQNEAQ. The ends were cut back, 5 bases at V and 0 bases at J, with 26 bases in the middle. This CDR3 has 20 residues. Drawing the rest from reference TRBV7-8 and TRBJ2-1, the complete variable domain is GAGVSQSPRYKVAKRGQDVALRCDPISGHVSLFWYQQALGQGPEFLTYFQNEAQLDKSGLPSDRFFAERPEGSVSTLKIQRTQQEDSAVYLCASSPRGKRAVLSSYNEQFFGPGTRLTVL.

Comments on this clonotype: This may be a read error: a much more frequent sequence differs by one nucleotide. The rearrangement uses TRBV11-2 and TRBJ2-1, with 8 bases aligning to TRBD1. The J segment lost 9 bases and the V segment lost 1 base, leaving 2 bases of the junction unmatched. CDR3 length: 13 residues. The germline gives CDR1 SGHAT, CDR2 FQNNGV. CDR3 region: CASSLGQGLEQFF. CDR3 DNA sequence: TGTGCCAGCAGCTTAGGACAGGGGCTTGAGCAGTTCTTC.

The chain uses TRBV20-1 and TRBJ1-2; TRBD1 aligns across 9 bases. The CDR3 spans 15 residues. Per germline, CDR1 DFQATT and CDR2 SNEGSKA (reference sequence). J was trimmed by 7 bases and V by 4 bases; bases with no gene match: 13. The CDR3 reads CSAKWTGAVIFGYTF. The CDR3 nucleotides are TGCAGTGCTAAATGGACAGGGGCGGTCATTTTTGGCTACACCTTC.

This clonotype was found many times. V gene TRBV20-1 combines with J gene TRBJ2-7, with D possibly matching TRBD2 (5 bases). The CDR3 length is 12 residues. Germline V lookup: CDR1 DFQATT, CDR2 SNEGSKA (reference sequence). V was shortened by 5 bases and J by 4 bases, with 12 bases between the two germline ends. Written as DNA, the CDR3 is TGCAGTGCTCGAACAAGCGGATACGAGCAGTACTTC. Its protein product is CSARTSGYEQYF.

The chain employs TRBV7-6 and TRBJ2-1, with D possibly TRBD2 on 5 matching bases. Germline-derived CDR1 and CDR2 are SGHVS and FNYEAQ. CDR3 size: 19 residues. With 3 bases removed from V and 0 bases from J, the gap between germline ends came to 21 bases. The CDR3 nucleotides are TGTGCCAGCAGCTTTGGGAGTTTCCGGGGAACCCTCTCCTACAATGAGCAGTTCTTC. This codes for CASSFGSFRGTLSYNEQFF.

This clonotype was counted only a few times. The chain links TRBV2 to TRBJ2-7; TRBD2 aligns across 14 bases. The CDR3 consists of 15 residues. Germline CDR1 reads SNHLY; CDR2 reads FYNNEI. The V segment lost 3 bases and the J segment 4 bases; nucleotides outside the gene matches: 2. CDR3 loop: CASSEGLAGEYEQYF. CDR3 in DNA: TGTGCCAGCAGTGAGGGACTAGCGGGGGAATACGAGCAGTACTTC.

As for this clonotype: Since no conserved phenylalanine or tryptophan closes the CDR3, a read error is the likely cause. V is TRBV7-9 and J is TRBJ1-5; 7 positions agree with TRBD1. This CDR3 has 16 amino acids. The trim removed 4 bases at V and 7 bases at J, leaving 13 bases unmatched. Germline V gene lookup returns CDR1 SEHNR and CDR2 FQNEAQ (reference sequence). CDR3 sequence (DNA): TGTGCCAGCAGCTCCCAGACAGGGATGAGAGACCAGCCCCAGCATTTG. Amino acid sequence: CASSSQTGMRDQPQHL.

Here the CDR3 reads CASSQEWAGYEQFF. Here the CDR3 DNA reads TGTGCCAGCAGCCAAGAATGGGCAGGGTATGAGCAGTTCTTC. The chain employs TRBV7-2 and TRBJ2-1; the D gene is possibly TRBD1 (5 bases). Germline V gene lookup returns CDR1 SGHTA and CDR2 FQGNSA. The V gene lost 5 bases and the J gene lost 8 bases, with 16 bases spanning the gap. The CDR3 extends over 14 amino acids.

The count of this clonotype is one. The V and J genes are TRBV20-1 and TRBJ2-3; maybe TRBD2 (6 bases). The germline V gene encodes CDR1 DFQATT and CDR2 SNEGSKA (reference sequence). The V and J ends lost 7 bases and 5 bases respectively, with 28 bases between them. The CDR3 extends over 17 amino acids. The CDR3 here is CSVYTSYAPGSGDTQYF. CDR3 bases: TGCAGTGTTTATACTAGCTATGCTCCGGGGAGCGGAGATACGCAGTATTTT.

This clonotype was observed a handful of times. V is TRBV10-3 and J is TRBJ2-1, with D hard to call. Deletions cut 4 bases from V and 7 bases from J, with 11 bases between. This CDR3 is 13 amino acids long. Germline values: CDR1 ENHRY, CDR2 SYGVKD. The CDR3 here is CAISGGPSNEQFF. CDR3 DNA sequence: TGTGCCATCAGTGGTGGGCCGTCGAATGAGCAGTTCTTC.

The chain is built from TRBV7-2 and TRBJ2-7; 9 bases fit TRBD2. Germline V gene sequence: CDR1 SGHTA, CDR2 FQGNSA. With V trimmed by 6 bases and J by 3 bases, 12 bases remained unmatched. The CDR3 spans 16 residues. DNA of the CDR3: TGTGCCAGCAGACGAACGACCGGGACTAGCTTCTACGAGCAGTACTTC. Translation: CASRRTTGTSFYEQYF.

This chain joins TRBV5-1 and TRBJ2-1; D is unclear. Germline V lookup: CDR1 SGHRS, CDR2 YFSETQ. CDR3 size: 15 residues. Deletions cut 1 base from V and 6 bases from J, with 14 bases between. DNA of the CDR3: TGCGCCAGCAGCTTGCGAGACGTCTTGGGCAATGAGCAGTTCTTC. Protein product: CASSLRDVLGNEQFF.

This clonotype was seen only a few times. DNA of the CDR3: TGTGCCAGCAGTTTCGGACAGGACCTCTCCTACGAGCAGTACTTC. It specifies CASSFGQDLSYEQYF. The chain has TRBV12-3 or TRBV12-4 and TRBJ2-7; the match to TRBD1 covers 7 bases. This CDR3 is 15 amino acids long. With 3 bases clipped from V and 0 bases from J, the junction kept 5 bases outside the gene matches.

The rearrangement joins TRBV9 to TRBJ2-1, with 7 bases lining up with TRBD2. J was trimmed by 9 bases and V by 3 bases; bases with no gene match: 9. This CDR3 has 14 amino acids. Germline V gene sequence: CDR1 SGDLS, CDR2 YYNGEE. The CDR3 loop is CASSGSGIFVEQFF. CDR3 DNA: TGTGCCAGCAGCGGAAGCGGGATCTTCGTTGAGCAGTTCTTC.

This chain links TRBV21-1 with TRBJ1-2. TRBV21-1 is an annotated pseudogene. This CDR3 is 12 amino acids long. In nucleotides, the CDR3 is TGTGCCAGCAGCCCGCGTTTGGGGGGCTACACCTTC. As protein: CASSPRLGGYTF.

This clonotype was counted between two and nine times. The rearrangement joins TRBV12-3 or TRBV12-4 to TRBJ1-2, with 9 bases matching TRBD1. The length of the CDR3 is 16 residues. The ends lost 1 base at V and 4 bases at J; junction bases unmatched: 7. CDR3 sequence: CASSLVPTGGGYGYTF. As DNA, the CDR3 is TGTGCCAGCAGTTTAGTACCTACAGGGGGCGGCTATGGCTACACCTTC.